The 28 T cell receptor beta chains listed next were all sequenced from one sample in a study of T cells expressing NK-cell markers. TCRdb reprocessed the 5' RACE reads and keeps a single row for each CDR3 protein, giving no DNA. In all, the sample yields 500,000 to 700,000 distinct CDR3 sequences. Sequencing was carried out using blood T cells: a sorted CD56 or NKG2C T cell subset, CD4+ or CD8+ T cells, or bulk PBMC T cells (not recorded which). All receptors come from a man younger than 35 in good health.

V gene TRBV10-2 combines with J gene TRBJ1-1; TCRdb reports TRBD1, a call that lacks DNA to check it against. Germline V lookup: CDR1 WSHSY, CDR2 SAAADI. CDR3 length equals 11 residues. The chain's CDR3 is CASMWGEEAFF.

The V and J genes are TRBV9 and TRBJ2-1; TCRdb picks TRBD2, but there is no DNA to check that call. The CDR3 is 13 residues long. Germline V gives CDR1 SGDLS, CDR2 YYNGEE. The CDR3 here is CASSVGLSTEQFF.

V is TRBV27 and J is TRBJ2-1. The CDR3 covers 13 residues. CDR1 and CDR2 from the germline V gene are MNHEY and SMNVEV (reference sequence). The CDR3 protein is CASSAISYNEQFF.

This sequence joins TRBV29-1 and TRBJ2-7; TCRdb picks TRBD1, but there is no DNA to check that call. Per the germline V gene, CDR1 is SQVTM and CDR2 is ANQGSEA. The length of the CDR3 is 13 residues. The CDR3 is CSVSWWGSDEQYF.

The chain combines TRBV20-1 with TRBJ2-1; TCRdb's D call, TRBD2, is unchecked because there is no DNA. Germline V lookup: CDR1 DFQATT, CDR2 SNEGSKA (reference sequence). The CDR3 has 14 residues. CDR3 protein: CSARGNGLAAEQFF.

The chain carries TRBV7-8 and TRBJ2-7; lacking DNA, the TRBD2 call made by TCRdb goes unchecked. The CDR3 has 15 amino acids. Germline V gives CDR1 SGHVS, CDR2 FQNEAQ. The chain's CDR3 is CASSLFASGSGEQYF.

The CDR3 spells CAWRVFGARELFF. The chain couples TRBV30 to TRBJ2-2; TCRdb's D call of TRBD1 is untestable without DNA. The CDR3 has 13 residues. Germline assignment: CDR1 GTSNPN and CDR2 SVGIG (reference sequence).

This chain joins TRBV10-3 and TRBJ1-5; the D gene TCRdb calls, TRBD1, cannot be checked with no DNA. The CDR3 spans 17 residues. The germline V gene encodes CDR1 ENHRY and CDR2 SYGVKD. The CDR3 here is CAISESGGGPNDQPQHF.

The V call is TRBV24-1, the J call TRBJ1-5; the TCRdb call, TRBD1, lacks DNA for checking. Looked up from germline, CDR1 is KGHDR and CDR2 is SFDVKD. CDR3 length equals 19 residues. CDR3 protein: CATSDRPGQGSYSNQPQHF.

The chain carries TRBV20-1 and TRBJ2-5. The CDR3 is 12 amino acids. CDR1 is DFQATT, CDR2 SNEGSKA, per germline (reference sequence). CDR3 protein: CSAKGYQETQYF.

The chain is built from TRBV29-1 and TRBJ2-1; TCRdb lists TRBD1, though no DNA is available to test this call. CDR1 and CDR2 from the germline V gene are SQVTM and ANQGSEA. This CDR3 region has 13 residues. CDR3 sequence: CSVVNRVSNEQFF.

The chain recombines TRBV7-2 with TRBJ2-7; TCRdb reports TRBD1, a call that lacks DNA to check it against. CDR1 and CDR2 (germline): SGHTA, FQGNSA. The CDR3 spans 15 residues. Here the CDR3 reads CASSPEGQGATEQYF.

The chain uses TRBV24-1 and TRBJ1-2; TCRdb lists TRBD1, though no DNA is available to test this call. The CDR3 covers 13 residues. The germline gives CDR1 KGHDR, CDR2 SFDVKD. The CDR3 sequence is CATSDYQGLGYTF.

CDR3 region: CASRAGTPITEQFF. The chain couples TRBV5-1 to TRBJ2-1; the TRBD1 assignment by TCRdb is unverifiable without DNA. The germline V gene has CDR1 SGHRS and CDR2 YFSETQ. This CDR3 contains 14 residues.

The gene calls are TRBV29-1 and TRBJ2-1; the D gene TCRdb calls, TRBD2, cannot be checked with no DNA. The CDR3 consists of 16 residues. The germline V gene has CDR1 SQVTM and CDR2 ANQGSEA. This CDR3 is CSVEDRRTSGTNEQFF.

The rearrangement uses TRBV5-5 and TRBJ1-5; the TCRdb call, TRBD1, lacks DNA for checking. Germline lookup yields CDR1 SGHKS and CDR2 YYEKEE (reference sequence). The CDR3 length is 16 residues. The CDR3 loop is CASSGGGGLVEQPQHF.

The chain joins TRBV20-1 to TRBJ2-2; checking the TCRdb D call of TRBD1 is not possible without DNA. The length of the CDR3 is 14 residues. Germline CDR1 DFQATT, CDR2 SNEGSKA (reference sequence). The CDR3 loop reads CSGRQGSATGELFF.

The chain has TRBV7-9 and TRBJ2-3; TCRdb indicates TRBD1, and absent DNA this call remains unverified. The CDR3 has 16 residues. The germline V gene encodes CDR1 SEHNR and CDR2 FQNEAQ (reference sequence). CDR3 residues: CASSPPGTQRSNTQYF.

The J gene is TRBJ2-5, the V gene TRBV7-6; TCRdb proposes TRBD1, but this gene call is untestable without DNA. CDR1 and CDR2 from the germline V gene are SGHVS and FNYEAQ. This CDR3 region has 14 residues. CDR3 in amino acids: CASSSGGAGVTQYF.

J is TRBJ2-7 and V is TRBV29-1; the TRBD2 assignment by TCRdb is unverifiable without DNA. This CDR3 spans 15 amino acids. The germline V gene has CDR1 SQVTM and CDR2 ANQGSEA. CDR3 amino acids: CSVAGVSGFTYEQYF.

This chain joins TRBV12-3 or TRBV12-4 and TRBJ1-3; the TRBD1 assignment by TCRdb is unverifiable without DNA. CDR3 length: 16 amino acids. The CDR3 loop is CASSLEPGYNVNTIYF.

The V gene is TRBV12-3 or TRBV12-4, the J gene TRBJ2-3. This CDR3 contains 12 residues. The CDR3 region is CASRLDTDTQYF.

The chain couples TRBV6-6 to TRBJ2-1; the D gene TCRdb calls, TRBD1, cannot be checked with no DNA. This CDR3 spans 13 amino acids. Germline V lookup: CDR1 MNHNY, CDR2 SVGAGI (reference sequence). CDR3 sequence reads: CASSSDRYNEQFF.

This chain joins TRBV20-1 and TRBJ1-5; the TCRdb call, TRBD1, lacks DNA for checking. CDR1 and CDR2 (germline): DFQATT, SNEGSKA (reference sequence). The CDR3 is 15 amino acids. CDR3 loop: CSARAPGVSNQPQHF.

The rearrangement joins TRBV5-1 to TRBJ2-2. The CDR3 contains 15 residues. Germline V gene data show CDR1 as SGHRS and CDR2 as YFSETQ. CDR3 residues: CASSLVTTGTGELFF.

The gene calls are TRBV7-6 and TRBJ2-7; without DNA, the TCRdb call of TRBD1 cannot be checked. CDR3 size: 14 residues. In germline, CDR1 is SGHVS, CDR2 FNYEAQ. CDR3 sequence reads: CASSLSPGQDEQYF.

The chain links TRBV11-2 to TRBJ1-2; TCRdb selects TRBD1, and the lack of DNA leaves this call unchecked. The CDR3 length is 14 residues. CDR1 is SGHAT and CDR2 is FQNNGV in the germline V gene. CDR3 in amino acids: CASSLETGGFGYTF.

The genes are TRBV7-7 and TRBJ2-2; there is no DNA to check the TCRdb D call of TRBD1. Germline V gives CDR1 SSHAT, CDR2 FNYEAQ (reference sequence). The CDR3 is made up of 16 amino acids. CDR3 sequence: CASSHRSGQGSGELFF.